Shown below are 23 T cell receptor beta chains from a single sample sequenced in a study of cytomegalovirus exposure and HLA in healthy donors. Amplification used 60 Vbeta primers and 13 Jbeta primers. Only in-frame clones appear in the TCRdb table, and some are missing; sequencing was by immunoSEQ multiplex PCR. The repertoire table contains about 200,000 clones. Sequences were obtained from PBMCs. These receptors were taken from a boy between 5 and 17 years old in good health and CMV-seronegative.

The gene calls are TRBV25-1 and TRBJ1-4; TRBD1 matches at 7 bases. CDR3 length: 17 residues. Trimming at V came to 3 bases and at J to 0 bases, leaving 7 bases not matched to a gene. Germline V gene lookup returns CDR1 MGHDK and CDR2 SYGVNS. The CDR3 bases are TGTGCCAGCAGTGAGACAGGGAGAGGGGCAACTAATGAAAAACTGTTTTTT. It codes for CASSETGRGATNEKLFF.

CDR3 bases: TGTGCCAGCAGGGGGGACAGCTCCTATGGCTACACCTTC. It is translated as CASRGDSSYGYTF. V is TRBV28 and J is TRBJ1-2, with 7 positions matching TRBD1. The V and J ends lost 6 bases and 4 bases, in that order; junction bases with no gene match: 5. CDR3 length: 13 residues. Germline V gene sequence: CDR1 MDHEN, CDR2 SYDVKM.

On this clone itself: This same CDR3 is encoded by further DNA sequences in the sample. The DNA for the CDR3 is TGTGCCAGCAGCTTGGGACTCAGCTCCTACGAGCAGTACTTC. It encodes CASSLGLSSYEQYF. The chain couples TRBV5-4 to TRBJ2-7; D call uncertain. The length of the CDR3 is 14 residues. Germline V lookup: CDR1 SGHNT, CDR2 YYREEE (reference sequence). The V end was cut by 0 bases, the J end by 0 bases, with 7 bases between.

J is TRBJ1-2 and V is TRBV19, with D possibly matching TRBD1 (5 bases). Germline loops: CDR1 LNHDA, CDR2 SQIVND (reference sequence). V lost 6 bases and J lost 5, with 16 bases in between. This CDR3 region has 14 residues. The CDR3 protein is CASRETGGFYGYTF. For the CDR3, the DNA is TGTGCCAGTAGGGAGACGGGGGGGTTTTATGGCTACACCTTC.

The CDR3 region has the DNA TGTGCCAGCAGACCCACAGGTCTCACTGAAGCTTTCTTT. Translated, it gives CASRPTGLTEAFF. The V call is TRBV11-2, the J call TRBJ1-1, with D perhaps matching TRBD1 (5 bases). Trimming took 6 bases from V and 4 from J, leaving 12 bases between them. Germline V gene data show CDR1 as SGHAT and CDR2 as FQNNGV. This CDR3 comprises 13 residues.

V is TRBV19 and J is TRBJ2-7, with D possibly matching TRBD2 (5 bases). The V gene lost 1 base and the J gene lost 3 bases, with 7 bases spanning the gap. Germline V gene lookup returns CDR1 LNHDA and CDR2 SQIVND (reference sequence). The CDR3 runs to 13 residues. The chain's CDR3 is CASSIGTYYEQYF. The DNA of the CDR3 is TGTGCCAGTAGTATAGGGACTTACTACGAGCAGTACTTC.

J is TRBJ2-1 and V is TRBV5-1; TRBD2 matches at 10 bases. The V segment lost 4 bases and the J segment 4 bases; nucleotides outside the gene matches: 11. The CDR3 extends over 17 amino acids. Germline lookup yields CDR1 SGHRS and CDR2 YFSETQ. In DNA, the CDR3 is TGCGCCAGCAGCCCACTACCTAGCGGGGGCCTGTACAATGAGCAGTTCTTC. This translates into CASSPLPSGGLYNEQFF.

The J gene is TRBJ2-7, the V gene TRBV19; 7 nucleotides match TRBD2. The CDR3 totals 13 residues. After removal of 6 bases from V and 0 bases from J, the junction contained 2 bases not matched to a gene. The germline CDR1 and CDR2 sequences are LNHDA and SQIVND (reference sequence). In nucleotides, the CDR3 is TGTGCCAGTAGCGGGGGGAGCTCCTACGAGCAGTACTTC. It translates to CASSGGSSYEQYF.

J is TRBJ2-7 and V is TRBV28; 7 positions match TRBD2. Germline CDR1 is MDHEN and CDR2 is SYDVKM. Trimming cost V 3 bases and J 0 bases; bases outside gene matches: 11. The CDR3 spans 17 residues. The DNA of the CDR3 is TGTGCCAGCAGTTTTCGGGTCACCGGGACTACCTCCTACGAGCAGTACTTC. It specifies CASSFRVTGTTSYEQYF.

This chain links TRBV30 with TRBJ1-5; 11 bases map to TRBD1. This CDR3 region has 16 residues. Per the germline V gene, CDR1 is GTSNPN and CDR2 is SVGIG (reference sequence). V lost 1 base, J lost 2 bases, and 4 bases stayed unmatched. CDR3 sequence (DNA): TGTGCCTGGAGTGCGAAGGGACAGGGGGGCAATCAGCCCCAGCATTTT. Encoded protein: CAWSAKGQGGNQPQHF.

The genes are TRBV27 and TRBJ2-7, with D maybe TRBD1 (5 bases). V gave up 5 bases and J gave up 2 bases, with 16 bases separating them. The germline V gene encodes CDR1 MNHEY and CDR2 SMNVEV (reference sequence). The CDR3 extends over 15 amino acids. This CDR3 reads CASSPRRQMTYEQYF. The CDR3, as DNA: TGTGCCAGCAGTCCTAGGCGACAGATGACCTACGAGCAGTACTTC.

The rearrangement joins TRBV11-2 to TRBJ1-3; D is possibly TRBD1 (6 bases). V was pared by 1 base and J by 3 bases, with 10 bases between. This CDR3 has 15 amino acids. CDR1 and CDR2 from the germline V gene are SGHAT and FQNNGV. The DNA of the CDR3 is TGTGCCAGCAGCTTAGCTCAGGGGATTGGAAACACCATATATTTT. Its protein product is CASSLAQGIGNTIYF.

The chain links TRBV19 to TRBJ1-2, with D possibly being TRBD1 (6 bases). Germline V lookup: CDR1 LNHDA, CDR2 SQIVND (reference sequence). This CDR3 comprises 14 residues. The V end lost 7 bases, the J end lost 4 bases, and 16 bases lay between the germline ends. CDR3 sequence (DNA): TGTGCCAGTACAGAGGACAGAGCGGCCTATGGCTACACCTTC. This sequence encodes CASTEDRAAYGYTF.

In DNA, the CDR3 is TGTGCCAGCTTAGGGGCCGGGAGGGAGACCCAGTACTTC. This encodes CASLGAGRETQYF. The genes are TRBV11-2 and TRBJ2-5; 7 nucleotides align to TRBD2. This CDR3 region has 13 residues. CDR1 is SGHAT, CDR2 FQNNGV, per germline. The trim removed 8 bases at V and 5 bases at J, leaving 8 bases unmatched.

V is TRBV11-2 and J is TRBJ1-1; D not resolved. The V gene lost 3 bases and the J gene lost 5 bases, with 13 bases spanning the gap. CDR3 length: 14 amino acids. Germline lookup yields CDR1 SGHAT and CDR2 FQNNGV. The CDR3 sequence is CASSFAGSRTEAFF. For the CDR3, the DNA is TGTGCCAGCAGCTTTGCTGGGTCGAGGACTGAAGCTTTCTTT.

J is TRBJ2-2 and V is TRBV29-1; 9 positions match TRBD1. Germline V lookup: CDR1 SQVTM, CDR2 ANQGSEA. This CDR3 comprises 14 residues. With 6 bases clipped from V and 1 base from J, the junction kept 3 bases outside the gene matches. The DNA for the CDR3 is TGCAGCGTGTCGGGACAGGGGAACACCGGGGAGCTGTTTTTT. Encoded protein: CSVSGQGNTGELFF.

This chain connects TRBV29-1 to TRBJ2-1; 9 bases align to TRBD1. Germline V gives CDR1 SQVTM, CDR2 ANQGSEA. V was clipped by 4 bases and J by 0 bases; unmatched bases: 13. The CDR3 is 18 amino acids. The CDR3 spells CSVGTGAGYPSSYNEQFF. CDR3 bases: TGCAGCGTTGGGACAGGGGCCGGATACCCGAGCTCCTACAATGAGCAGTTCTTC.

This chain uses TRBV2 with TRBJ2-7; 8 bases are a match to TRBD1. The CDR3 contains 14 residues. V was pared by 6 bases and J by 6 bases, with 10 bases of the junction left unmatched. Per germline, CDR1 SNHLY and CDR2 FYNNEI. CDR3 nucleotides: TGTGCCAGCAGGTGGGACAGGTCGATGGGCGAGCAGTACTTC. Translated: CASRWDRSMGEQYF.

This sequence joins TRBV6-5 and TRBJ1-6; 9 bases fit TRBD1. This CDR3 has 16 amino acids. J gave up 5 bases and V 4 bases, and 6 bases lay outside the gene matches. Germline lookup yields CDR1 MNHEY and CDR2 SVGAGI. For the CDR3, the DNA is TGTGCCAGCAGTTTGGGACAGGGTTCCAATAATTCACCCCTCCACTTT. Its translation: CASSLGQGSNNSPLHF.

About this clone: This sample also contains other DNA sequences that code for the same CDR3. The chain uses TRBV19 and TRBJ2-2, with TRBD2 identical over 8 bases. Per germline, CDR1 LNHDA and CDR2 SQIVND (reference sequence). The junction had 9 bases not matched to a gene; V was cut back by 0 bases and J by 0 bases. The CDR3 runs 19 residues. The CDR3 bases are TGTGCCAGTAGTATAGAAAAGGGCGGGGGGACATCGAACACCGGGGAGCTGTTTTTT. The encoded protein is CASSIEKGGGTSNTGELFF.

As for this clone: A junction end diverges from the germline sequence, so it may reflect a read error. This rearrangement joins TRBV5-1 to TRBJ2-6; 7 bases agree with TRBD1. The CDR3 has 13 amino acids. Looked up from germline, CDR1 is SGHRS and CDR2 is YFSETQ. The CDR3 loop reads CASSVDRIDVPTF. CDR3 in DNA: TGCGCCAGCAGCGTGGACAGGATTGACGTCCCGACTTTC.

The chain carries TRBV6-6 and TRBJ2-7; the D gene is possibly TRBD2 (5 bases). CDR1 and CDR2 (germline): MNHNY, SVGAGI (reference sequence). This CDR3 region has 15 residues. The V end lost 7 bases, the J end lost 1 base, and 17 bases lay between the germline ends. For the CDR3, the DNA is TGTGCCAGCAATGGGGAGACCTTAGGATCCTACGAGCAGTACTTC. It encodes CASNGETLGSYEQYF.

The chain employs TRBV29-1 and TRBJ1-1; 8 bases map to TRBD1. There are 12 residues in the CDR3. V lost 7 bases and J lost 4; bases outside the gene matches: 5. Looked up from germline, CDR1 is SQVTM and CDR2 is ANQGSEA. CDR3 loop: CSAATGGTEAFF. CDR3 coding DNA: TGCAGCGCCGCCACAGGGGGCACTGAAGCTTTCTTT.